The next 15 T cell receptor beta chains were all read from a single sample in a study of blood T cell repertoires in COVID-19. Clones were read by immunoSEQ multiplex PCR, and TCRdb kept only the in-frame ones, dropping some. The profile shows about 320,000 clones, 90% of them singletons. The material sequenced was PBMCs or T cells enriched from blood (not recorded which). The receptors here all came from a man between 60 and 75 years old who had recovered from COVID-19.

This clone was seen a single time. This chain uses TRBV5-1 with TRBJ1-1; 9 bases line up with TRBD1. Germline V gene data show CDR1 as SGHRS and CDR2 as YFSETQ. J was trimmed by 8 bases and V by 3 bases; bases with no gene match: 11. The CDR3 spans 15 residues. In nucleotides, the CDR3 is TGCGCCAGCAGCTGGGGGCCGGGACAGGGCCGAGAAGCTTTCTTT. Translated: CASSWGPGQGREAFF.

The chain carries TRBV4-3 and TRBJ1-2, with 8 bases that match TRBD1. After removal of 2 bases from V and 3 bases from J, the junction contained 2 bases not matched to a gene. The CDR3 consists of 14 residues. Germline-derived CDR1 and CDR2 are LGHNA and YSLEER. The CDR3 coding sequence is TGCGCCAGCAGCCAAAACAGGGGGTACTATGGCTACACCTTC. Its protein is CASSQNRGYYGYTF.

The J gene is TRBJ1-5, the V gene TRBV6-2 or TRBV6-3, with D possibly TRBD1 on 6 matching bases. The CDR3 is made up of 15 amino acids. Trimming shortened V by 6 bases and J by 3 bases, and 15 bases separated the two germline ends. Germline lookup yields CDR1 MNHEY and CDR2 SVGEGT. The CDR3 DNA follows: TGTGCCAGCAGCCGGGGGGGGCCTACCAATCAGCCCCAGCATTTT. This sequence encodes CASSRGGPTNQPQHF.

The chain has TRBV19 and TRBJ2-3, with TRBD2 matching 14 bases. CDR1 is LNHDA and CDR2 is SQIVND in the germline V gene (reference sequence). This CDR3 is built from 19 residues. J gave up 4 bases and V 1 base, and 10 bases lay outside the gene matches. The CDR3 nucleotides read TGTGCCAGTAGTATAGTCAAACTGACTAGCGGGGGGGCCTCAGATACGCAGTATTTT. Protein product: CASSIVKLTSGGASDTQYF.

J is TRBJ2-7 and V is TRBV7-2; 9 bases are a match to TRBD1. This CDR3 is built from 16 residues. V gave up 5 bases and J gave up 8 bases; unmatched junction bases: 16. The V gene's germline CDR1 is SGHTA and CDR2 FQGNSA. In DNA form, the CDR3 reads TGTGCCAGCAGCAAGCTAACCGGGACAGGGAATGGAAAGCAGTACTTC. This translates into CASSKLTGTGNGKQYF.

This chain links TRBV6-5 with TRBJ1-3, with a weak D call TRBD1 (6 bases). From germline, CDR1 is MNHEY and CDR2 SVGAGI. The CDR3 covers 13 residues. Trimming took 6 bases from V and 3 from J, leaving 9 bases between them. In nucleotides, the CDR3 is TGTGCCAGCAGCGACAGGAATGGAAACACCATATATTTT. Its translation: CASSDRNGNTIYF.

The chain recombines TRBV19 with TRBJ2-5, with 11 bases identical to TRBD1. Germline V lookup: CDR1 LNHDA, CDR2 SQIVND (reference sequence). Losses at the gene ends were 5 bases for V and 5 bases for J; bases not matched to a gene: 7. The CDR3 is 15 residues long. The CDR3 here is CASSDGWDRGETQYF. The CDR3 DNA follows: TGTGCCAGTAGTGATGGATGGGACAGGGGGGAGACCCAGTACTTC.

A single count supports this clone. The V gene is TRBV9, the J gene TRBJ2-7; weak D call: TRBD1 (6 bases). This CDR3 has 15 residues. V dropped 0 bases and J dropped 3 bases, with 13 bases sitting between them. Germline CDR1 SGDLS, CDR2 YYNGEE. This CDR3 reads CASSVGGRFGYEQYF. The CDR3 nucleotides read TGTGCCAGCAGCGTAGGGGGGCGGTTCGGCTACGAGCAGTACTTC.

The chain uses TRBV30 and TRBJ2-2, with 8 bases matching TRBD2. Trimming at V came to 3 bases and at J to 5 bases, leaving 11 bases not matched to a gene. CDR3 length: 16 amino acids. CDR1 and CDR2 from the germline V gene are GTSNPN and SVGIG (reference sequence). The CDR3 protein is CAWSGKTSDYTGELFF. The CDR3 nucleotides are TGTGCCTGGAGCGGAAAGACTAGCGATTATACCGGGGAGCTGTTTTTT.

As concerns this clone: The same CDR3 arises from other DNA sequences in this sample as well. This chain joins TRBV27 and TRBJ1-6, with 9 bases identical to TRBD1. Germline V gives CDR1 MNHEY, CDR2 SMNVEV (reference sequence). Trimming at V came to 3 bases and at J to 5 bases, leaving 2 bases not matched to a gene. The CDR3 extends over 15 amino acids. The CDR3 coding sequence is TGTGCCAGCAGTTTCGGGACAGGGAATAATTCACCCCTCCACTTT. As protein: CASSFGTGNNSPLHF.

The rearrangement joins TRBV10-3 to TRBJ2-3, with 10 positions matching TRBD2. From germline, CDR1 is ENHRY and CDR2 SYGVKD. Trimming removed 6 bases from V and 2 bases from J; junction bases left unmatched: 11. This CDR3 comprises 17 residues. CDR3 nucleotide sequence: TGTGCCATCAGCGAACCGCGGACTAGCGGCAACACAGATACGCAGTATTTT. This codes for CAISEPRTSGNTDTQYF.

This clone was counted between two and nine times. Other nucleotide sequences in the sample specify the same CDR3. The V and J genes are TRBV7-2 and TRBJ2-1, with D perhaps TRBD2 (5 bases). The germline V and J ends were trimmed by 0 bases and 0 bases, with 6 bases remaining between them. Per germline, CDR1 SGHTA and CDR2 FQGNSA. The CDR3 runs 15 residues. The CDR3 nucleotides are TGTGCCAGCAGCTTAGCCGGGGTCTCCTACAATGAGCAGTTCTTC. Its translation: CASSLAGVSYNEQFF.

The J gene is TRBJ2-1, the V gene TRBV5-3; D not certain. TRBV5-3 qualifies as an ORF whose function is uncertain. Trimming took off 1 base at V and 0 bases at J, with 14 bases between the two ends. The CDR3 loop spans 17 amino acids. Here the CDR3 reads CARSLKSRSPSYNEQFF. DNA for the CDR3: TGTGCCAGAAGCTTGAAGAGCCGGAGCCCCTCCTACAATGAGCAGTTCTTC.

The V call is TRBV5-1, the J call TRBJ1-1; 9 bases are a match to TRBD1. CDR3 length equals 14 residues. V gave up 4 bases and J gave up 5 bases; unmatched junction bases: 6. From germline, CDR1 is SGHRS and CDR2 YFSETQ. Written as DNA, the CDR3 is TGCGCCAGCAGCACCGGACAGGGGAGGACTGAAGCTTTCTTT. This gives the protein CASSTGQGRTEAFF.

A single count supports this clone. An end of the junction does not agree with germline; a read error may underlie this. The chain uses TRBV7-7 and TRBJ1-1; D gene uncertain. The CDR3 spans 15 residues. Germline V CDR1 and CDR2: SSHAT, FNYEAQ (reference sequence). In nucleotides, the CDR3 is TGTGCTAGCAGCCCCCCCGGGGTCATGAACACTGAAGCTTTCTTT. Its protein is CASSPPGVMNTEAFF.